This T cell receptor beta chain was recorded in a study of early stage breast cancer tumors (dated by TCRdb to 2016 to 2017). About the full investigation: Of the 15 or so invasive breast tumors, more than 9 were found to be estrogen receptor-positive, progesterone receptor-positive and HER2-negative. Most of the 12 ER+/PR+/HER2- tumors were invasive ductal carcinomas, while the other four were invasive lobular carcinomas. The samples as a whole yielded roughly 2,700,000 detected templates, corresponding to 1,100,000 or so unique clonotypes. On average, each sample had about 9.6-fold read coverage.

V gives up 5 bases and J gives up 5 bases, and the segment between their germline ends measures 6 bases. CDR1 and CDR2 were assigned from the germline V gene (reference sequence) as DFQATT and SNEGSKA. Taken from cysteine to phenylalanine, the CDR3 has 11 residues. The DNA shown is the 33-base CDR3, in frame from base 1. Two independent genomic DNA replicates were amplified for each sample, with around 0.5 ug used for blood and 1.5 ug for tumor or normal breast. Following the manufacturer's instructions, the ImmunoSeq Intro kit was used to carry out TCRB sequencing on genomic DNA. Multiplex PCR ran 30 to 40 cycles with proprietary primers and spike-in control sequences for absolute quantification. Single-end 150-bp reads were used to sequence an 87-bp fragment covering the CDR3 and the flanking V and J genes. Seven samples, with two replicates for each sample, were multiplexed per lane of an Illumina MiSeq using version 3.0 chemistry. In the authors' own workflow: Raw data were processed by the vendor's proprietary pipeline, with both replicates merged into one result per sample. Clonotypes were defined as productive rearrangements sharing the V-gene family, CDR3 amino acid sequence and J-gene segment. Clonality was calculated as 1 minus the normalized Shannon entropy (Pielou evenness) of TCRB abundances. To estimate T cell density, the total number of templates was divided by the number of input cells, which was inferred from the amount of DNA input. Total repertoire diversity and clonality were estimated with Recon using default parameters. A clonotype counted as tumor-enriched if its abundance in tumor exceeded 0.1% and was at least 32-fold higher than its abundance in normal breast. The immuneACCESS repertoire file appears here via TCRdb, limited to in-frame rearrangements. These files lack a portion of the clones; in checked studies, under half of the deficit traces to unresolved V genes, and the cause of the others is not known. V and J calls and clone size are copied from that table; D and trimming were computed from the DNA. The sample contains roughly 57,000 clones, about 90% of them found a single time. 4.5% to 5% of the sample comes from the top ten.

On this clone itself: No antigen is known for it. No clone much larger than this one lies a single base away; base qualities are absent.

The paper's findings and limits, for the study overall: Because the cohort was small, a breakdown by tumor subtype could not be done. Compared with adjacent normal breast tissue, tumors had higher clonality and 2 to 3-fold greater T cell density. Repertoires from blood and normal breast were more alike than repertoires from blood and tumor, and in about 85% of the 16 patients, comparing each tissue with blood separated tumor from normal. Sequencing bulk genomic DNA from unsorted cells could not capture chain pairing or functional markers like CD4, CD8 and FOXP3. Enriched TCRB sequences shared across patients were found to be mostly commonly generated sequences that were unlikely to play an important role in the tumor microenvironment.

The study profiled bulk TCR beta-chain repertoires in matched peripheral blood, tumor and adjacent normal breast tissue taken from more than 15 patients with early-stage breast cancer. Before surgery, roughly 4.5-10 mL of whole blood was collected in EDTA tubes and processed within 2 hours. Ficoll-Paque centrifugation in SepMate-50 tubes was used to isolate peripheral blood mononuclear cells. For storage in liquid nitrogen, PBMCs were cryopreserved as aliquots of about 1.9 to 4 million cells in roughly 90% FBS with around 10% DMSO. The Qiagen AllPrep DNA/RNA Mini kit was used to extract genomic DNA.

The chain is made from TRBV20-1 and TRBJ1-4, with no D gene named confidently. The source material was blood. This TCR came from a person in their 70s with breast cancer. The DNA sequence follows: TGCAGTGCTGCCGGGAATGAAAAACTGTTTTTT. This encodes CSAAGNEKLFF.